This T cell receptor beta chain is from a study of glioma-infiltrating T cells. This clonotype was seen repeatedly, ten times or more. The antigen is not known. General study findings and limits: Only very few CDR3 sequences appeared in both tissue and blood.

Germline CDR1 and CDR2: ENHRY and SYGVKD. The length of the CDR3 is 14 residues. Germline trimming cut 8 bases from V and 1 base from J; bases unmatched to any gene: 7. Using RNA template, CDR3s of TCR alpha and beta were amplified with iRepertoire arm-PCR. One-step reverse transcription and amplification started from around 100-400 ng of tissue mRNA or PBMC total RNA. One entry per CDR3 protein, called by TCRdb with MiXCR from the multiplex PCR reads. Of approximately 190,000 distinct CDR3 sequences listed, 30% to 40% are singletons. The sample comprised glioma tissue, nonneoplastic brain tissue, or PBMCs (not recorded which). The chain carries TRBV10-3 and TRBJ2-7; 8 bases agree with TRBD1. The TCR comes from a human donor with low-grade glioma or glioblastoma, undergoing nonglioma brain surgery, or in good health (not recorded which). Here the CDR3 reads CAIQIDRGSYEQYF. CDR3 nucleotide sequence: TGTGCCATCCAAATTGACAGGGGTTCCTACGAGCAGTACTTC.